Presented here are 18 T cell receptor beta chains from one specimen sequenced in a study of T-cell memory formation after mild COVID-19. TCRdb re-called the 5' RACE reads with MiXCR, one entry per CDR3 protein. There are over 250,000 distinct CDR3 sequences in the sample; roughly 15% occur only once, and 22% lies in the top ten. Sequenced: PBMCs or a T cell subset sorted from them (not recorded which). Receptors originate from a man between 18 and 35 years old who had mild COVID-19 (a few samples of this study predate the infection). Cell type and time point are not known.

The chain links TRBV20-1 to TRBJ2-7; either TRBD1 or TRBD2 may fit D (5 bases each). Trimming took off 3 bases at V and 2 bases at J, with 14 bases between the two ends. From germline, CDR1 is DFQATT and CDR2 SNEGSKA (reference sequence). The CDR3 is 14 amino acids. In DNA form, the CDR3 reads TGCAGTGCTAGTGGGGGTGCCTTTACCTACGAGCAGTACGTC. As protein: CSASGGAFTYEQYV.

The rearrangement joins TRBV6-2 or TRBV6-3 to TRBJ2-4; TRBD1 agrees at 8 bases. Germline V CDR1 and CDR2: MNHEY, SVGEGT. The CDR3 runs 18 residues. The V gene end was trimmed by 5 bases and the J gene end by 1 base; junction bases not matched to a gene: 13. CDR3 sequence: CASSPRGQSPRAKNIQYF. In DNA form, the CDR3 reads TGTGCCAGCAGTCCCAGGGGGCAATCTCCGCGGGCCAAAAACATTCAGTACTTC.

V and J are TRBV20-1 and TRBJ2-4; 10 bases align to TRBD2. J gave up 8 bases and V 4 bases, and 5 bases lay outside the gene matches. CDR1 is DFQATT and CDR2 is SNEGSKA in the germline V gene (reference sequence). CDR3 size: 13 residues. The CDR3 spells CSAILAGKYIQYF. The CDR3 bases are TGCAGTGCTATACTAGCGGGGAAGTACATTCAGTACTTC.

This clonotype was seen a few times. V usage is TRBV6-6 and J usage is TRBJ1-2; weak D call: TRBD1 (6 bases). The germline gives CDR1 MNHNY, CDR2 SVGAGI (reference sequence). V dropped 5 bases and J dropped 7 bases, with 20 bases sitting between them. The CDR3 length is 15 residues. CDR3 protein: CASSPSQGTLGGYTF. The CDR3, as DNA: TGTGCCAGCAGTCCATCACAAGGGACATTAGGTGGCTACACCTTC.

The table lists this clonotype with a few counts. This sequence joins TRBV3-1 and TRBJ2-7; D remains ambiguous. V was cut by 1 base and J by 0 bases, with 1 base left in between. CDR1 and CDR2 from the germline V gene are LGHDT and YNNKEL (reference sequence). This CDR3 spans 12 amino acids. CDR3 sequence reads: CASSQASYEQYF. The CDR3 region has the DNA TGTGCCAGCAGCCAAGCCTCCTACGAGCAGTACTTC.

CDR3 coding DNA: TGTGCCAGCAGCCAGGGCGTAGCCTCTGGGGCCAACGTCCTGACTTTC. Amino acid sequence: CASSQGVASGANVLTF. The chain joins TRBV14 to TRBJ2-6; D gene unclear. The V end was cut by 3 bases, the J end by 0 bases, with 9 bases between. Germline values: CDR1 SGHDN, CDR2 FVKESK. The CDR3 runs 16 residues.

The V gene is TRBV7-9, the J gene TRBJ2-2; maybe TRBD1 (6 bases). This CDR3 is built from 14 residues. The germline V gene encodes CDR1 SEHNR and CDR2 FQNEAQ (reference sequence). Deletions cut 3 bases from V and 6 bases from J, with 11 bases between. CDR3 bases: TGTGCCAGCAGCTTTACAGGGACGGCCGGGGAGCTGTTTTTT. Residues: CASSFTGTAGELFF.

The V and J genes are TRBV7-2 and TRBJ1-1; the D is unclear. This CDR3 region has 14 residues. The germline CDR1 and CDR2 sequences are SGHTA and FQGNSA. Trimming cost V 6 bases and J 7 bases, with 18 bases left between them. CDR3 sequence reads: CASSYEQRRGEAFF. The CDR3 DNA reads as TGTGCCAGCAGTTATGAACAGAGACGGGGTGAAGCTTTCTTT. Full variable domain (remainder filled in from reference TRBV7-2 and TRBJ1-1): GAGVSQSPSNKVTEKGKDVELRCDPISGHTALYWYRQSLGQGLEFLIYFQGNSAPDKSGLPSDRFSAERTGGSVSTLTIQRTQQEDSAVYLCASSYEQRRGEAFFGQGTRLTVV.

V and J are TRBV3-1 and TRBJ2-5, with 7 positions matching TRBD2. This CDR3 is 17 amino acids long. The V gene's germline CDR1 is LGHDT and CDR2 YNNKEL (reference sequence). V gave up 4 bases and J gave up 5 bases; unmatched junction bases: 16. CDR3 sequence (DNA): TGTGCCAGCAGCCCGGAGGTCGACCGGCCCGGGAGGGAGACCCAGTACTTC. It specifies CASSPEVDRPGRETQYF.

The V gene is TRBV28, the J gene TRBJ2-3; 9 bases match TRBD2. With 7 bases clipped from V and 2 bases from J, the junction kept 4 bases outside the gene matches. Germline V gene data show CDR1 as MDHEN and CDR2 as SYDVKM. CDR3 length equals 14 residues. In DNA, the CDR3 is TGTGCCAGCAAAGGCGGGGGGGTCACAGATACGCAGTATTTT. Amino acids: CASKGGGVTDTQYF.

V usage is TRBV7-3 and J usage is TRBJ2-3; 9 positions match TRBD2. The length of the CDR3 is 16 residues. CDR1 and CDR2 from the germline V gene are SGHTA and FQGTGA. Germline trimming cut 5 bases from V and 3 bases from J; bases unmatched to any gene: 9. The CDR3 nucleotides read TGTGCCAGCAGCCCCTATTCTAGCGGGGTAACAGATACGCAGTATTTT. Translating it yields CASSPYSSGVTDTQYF.

This clonotype has a handful of counts. The chain couples TRBV5-4 to TRBJ2-5; D unresolved. V was cut by 0 bases and J by 5 bases, with 8 bases left in between. The germline CDR1 and CDR2 sequences are SGHNT and YYREEE (reference sequence). There are 13 residues in the CDR3. The CDR3 DNA is TGTGCCAGCAGCTTGGATAGTACTGAGACCCAGTACTTC. This sequence encodes CASSLDSTETQYF.

This clonotype has only a few counts. The chain employs TRBV9 and TRBJ1-1; the D is unclear. CDR3 length: 13 residues. The V gene's germline CDR1 is SGDLS and CDR2 YYNGEE. The V and J ends lost 1 base and 11 bases respectively, with 15 bases between them. This CDR3 is CASSVIQRSEAFF. For the CDR3, the DNA is TGTGCCAGCAGCGTAATCCAGCGATCCGAGGCTTTCTTT. Combining the CDR3 with reference TRBV9 and TRBJ1-1 gives the whole variable domain DSGVTQTPKHLITATGQRVTLRCSPRSGDLSVYWYQQSLDQGLQFLIQYYNGEERAKGNILERFSAQQFPDLHSELNLSSLELGDSALYFCASSVIQRSEAFFGQGTRLTVV.

The chain carries TRBV3-1 and TRBJ2-5, with unresolved D. V was clipped by 4 bases and J by 1 base, with 10 bases between them. This CDR3 is built from 14 residues. CDR1 is LGHDT and CDR2 is YNNKEL in the germline V gene (reference sequence). The CDR3 DNA is TGTGCCAGCAGCCCCCGAGGTCTCCAAGAGACCCAGTACTTC. As protein: CASSPRGLQETQYF.

Only a few counts were recorded for this clonotype. The CDR3 here is CASSPRGQGNEQYV. CDR3 DNA sequence: TGTGCCAGCTCACCGCGTGGACAGGGTAACGAGCAGTACGTC. This chain uses TRBV18 with TRBJ2-7; 8 bases line up with TRBD1. The CDR3 is 14 residues long. Trimming cost V 3 bases and J 5 bases; bases outside gene matches: 6. The germline V gene has CDR1 KGHSH and CDR2 LQKENI.

This chain connects TRBV6-1 to TRBJ2-7, with TRBD1 matching 8 bases. In germline, CDR1 is MNHNS, CDR2 SASEGT. This CDR3 is 12 amino acids long. V shed 5 bases, J shed 5 bases, and the junction held 2 bases outside the gene matches. Here the CDR3 reads CASSPGGHEQYF. The CDR3 DNA reads as TGTGCCAGCAGTCCAGGGGGCCACGAGCAGTACTTC.

This clonotype was counted a few times. This chain uses TRBV5-6 with TRBJ1-6, with unresolved D. This CDR3 spans 14 amino acids. Germline CDR1 and CDR2: SGHDT and YYEEEE. Trimming removed 1 base at V and 10 bases at J, with 12 bases between. CDR3 bases: TGTGCCAGCAGCTTGAGGACTGAGGAATCACCCCTCCACTTT. It translates to CASSLRTEESPLHF. Variable domain in full (rest from reference TRBV5-6 and TRBJ1-6): DAGVTQSPTHLIKTRGQQVTLRCSPKSGHDTVSWYQQALGQGPQFIFQYYEEEERQRGNFPDRFSGHQFPNYSSELNVNALLLGDSALYLCASSLRTEESPLHFGNGTRLTVT.

This clonotype was observed a handful of times. The rearrangement joins TRBV27 to TRBJ1-6, with D perhaps TRBD1 (5 bases). The V gene lost 3 bases and the J gene lost 7 bases, with 10 bases spanning the gap. Germline-derived CDR1 and CDR2 are MNHEY and SMNVEV (reference sequence). CDR3 length: 14 residues. CDR3 nucleotide sequence: TGTGCCAGCAGTTTCGGGCAGGGCAATTCACCCCTCCACTTT. This translates into CASSFGQGNSPLHF.